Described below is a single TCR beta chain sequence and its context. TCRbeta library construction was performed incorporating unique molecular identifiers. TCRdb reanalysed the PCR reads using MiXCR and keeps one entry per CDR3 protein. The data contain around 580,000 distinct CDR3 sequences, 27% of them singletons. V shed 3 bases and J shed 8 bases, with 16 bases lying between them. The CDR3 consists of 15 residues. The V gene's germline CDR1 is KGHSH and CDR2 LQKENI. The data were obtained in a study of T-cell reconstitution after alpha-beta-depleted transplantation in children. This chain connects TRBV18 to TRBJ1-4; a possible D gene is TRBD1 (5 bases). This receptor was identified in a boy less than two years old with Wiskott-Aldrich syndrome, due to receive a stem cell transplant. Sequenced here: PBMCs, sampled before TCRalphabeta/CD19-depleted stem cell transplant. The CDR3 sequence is CASSPNGARGEKLFF. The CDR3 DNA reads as TGTGCCAGCTCACCGAATGGGGCACGTGGGGAAAAACTGTTTTTT.